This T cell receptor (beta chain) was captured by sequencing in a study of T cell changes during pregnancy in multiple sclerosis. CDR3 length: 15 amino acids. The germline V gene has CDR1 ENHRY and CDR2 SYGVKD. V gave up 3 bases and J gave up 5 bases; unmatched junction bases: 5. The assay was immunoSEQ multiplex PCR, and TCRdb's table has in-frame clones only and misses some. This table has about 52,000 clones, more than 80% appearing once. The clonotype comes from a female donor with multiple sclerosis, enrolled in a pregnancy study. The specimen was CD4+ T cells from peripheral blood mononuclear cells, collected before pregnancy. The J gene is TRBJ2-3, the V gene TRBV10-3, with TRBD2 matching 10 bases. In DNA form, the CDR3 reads TGTGCCATCAGTGACCCTAGCGGGAGATTAGATACGCAGTATTTT. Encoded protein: CAISDPSGRLDTQYF.